This TCR beta chain was sequenced in a study of T cells in Graves' hyperthyroidism and ophthalmopathy. Study-wide findings and caveats: The model forecast ophthalmopathy, anticipating it by a median about 7 months before onset.

Only one count was recorded for this clonotype. Antigen specificity is unknown. The CDR3 covers 18 residues. Germline CDR1 reads LGHNA; CDR2 reads YNFKEQ. The V gene end was trimmed by 0 bases and the J gene end by 5 bases; junction bases not matched to a gene: 10. Uncontrolled infection, other autoimmune disease, pregnancy or lactation led to exclusion. The PBMCs studied were ones that came from about 9.9 ml fresh peripheral blood. The source material, RNA transcripts, was used to amplify TCR beta CDR3 regions. The TCR CDR3 first-round RT-PCR relied on the HTBI primer set. TCRdb used MiXCR to reprocess the multiplex PCR reads, holding one entry per CDR3 protein. The table includes around 600,000 distinct CDR3 sequences, 13% to 15% detected once.

The source of this sequence is a woman between 50 and 59 years old with Graves' ophthalmopathy. Sequenced sample: blood. The J gene is TRBJ2-2, the V gene TRBV4-2; 9 nucleotides line up with TRBD2. The CDR3 reads CASSQETIAGVGTGELFF. The CDR3 region has the DNA TGTGCCAGCAGCCAAGAAACAATAGCGGGAGTTGGTACCGGGGAGCTGTTTTTT.